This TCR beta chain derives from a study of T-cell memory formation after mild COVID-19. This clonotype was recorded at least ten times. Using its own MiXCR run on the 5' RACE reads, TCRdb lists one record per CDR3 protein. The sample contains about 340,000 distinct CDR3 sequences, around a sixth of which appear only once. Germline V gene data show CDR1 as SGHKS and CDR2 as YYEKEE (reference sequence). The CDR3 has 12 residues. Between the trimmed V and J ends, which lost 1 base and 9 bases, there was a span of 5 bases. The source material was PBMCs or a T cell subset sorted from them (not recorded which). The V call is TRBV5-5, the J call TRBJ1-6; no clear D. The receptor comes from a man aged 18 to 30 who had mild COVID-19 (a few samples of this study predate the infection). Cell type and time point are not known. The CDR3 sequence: CASSLYTSPLHF. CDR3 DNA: TGTGCCAGCAGCTTGTACACTTCACCCCTCCACTTT.